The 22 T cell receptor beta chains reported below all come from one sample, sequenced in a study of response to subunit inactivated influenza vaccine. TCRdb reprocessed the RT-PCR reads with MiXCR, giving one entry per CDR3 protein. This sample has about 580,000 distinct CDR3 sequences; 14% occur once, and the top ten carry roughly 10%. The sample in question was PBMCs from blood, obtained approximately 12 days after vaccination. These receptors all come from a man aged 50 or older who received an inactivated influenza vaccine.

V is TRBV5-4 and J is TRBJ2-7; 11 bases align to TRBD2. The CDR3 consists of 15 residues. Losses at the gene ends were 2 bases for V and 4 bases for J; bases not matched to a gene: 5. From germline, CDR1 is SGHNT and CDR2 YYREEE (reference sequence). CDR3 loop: CASSFSGGAVYEQYF. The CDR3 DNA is TGTGCCAGCAGCTTTAGCGGGGGGGCCGTTTACGAGCAGTACTTC.

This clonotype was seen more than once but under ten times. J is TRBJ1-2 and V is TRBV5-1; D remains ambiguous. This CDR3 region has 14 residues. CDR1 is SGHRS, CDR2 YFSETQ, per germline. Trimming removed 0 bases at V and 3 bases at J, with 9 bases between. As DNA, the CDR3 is TGCGCCAGCAGCTTGGGGACTCTCGACTATGGCTACACCTTC. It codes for CASSLGTLDYGYTF.

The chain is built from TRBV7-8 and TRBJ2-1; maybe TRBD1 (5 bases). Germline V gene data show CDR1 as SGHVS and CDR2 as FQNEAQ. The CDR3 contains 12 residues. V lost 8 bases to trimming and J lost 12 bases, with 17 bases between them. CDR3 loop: CASRTLERGQFF. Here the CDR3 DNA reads TGTGCCAGCCGTACCCTTGAAAGGGGGCAGTTCTTC.

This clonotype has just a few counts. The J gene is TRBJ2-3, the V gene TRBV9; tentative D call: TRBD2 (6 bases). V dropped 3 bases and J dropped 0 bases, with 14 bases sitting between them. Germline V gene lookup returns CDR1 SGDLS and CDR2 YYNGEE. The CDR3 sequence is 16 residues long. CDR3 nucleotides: TGTGCCAGCAGCGCACGATCCGGGACTAGCACAGATACGCAGTATTTT. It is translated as CASSARSGTSTDTQYF.

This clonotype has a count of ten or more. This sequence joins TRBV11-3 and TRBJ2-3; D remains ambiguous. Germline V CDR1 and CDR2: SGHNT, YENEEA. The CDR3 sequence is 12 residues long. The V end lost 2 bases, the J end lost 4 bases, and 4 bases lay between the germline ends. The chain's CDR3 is CASSLNADTQYF. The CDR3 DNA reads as TGTGCCAGCAGCTTAAACGCAGATACGCAGTATTTT.

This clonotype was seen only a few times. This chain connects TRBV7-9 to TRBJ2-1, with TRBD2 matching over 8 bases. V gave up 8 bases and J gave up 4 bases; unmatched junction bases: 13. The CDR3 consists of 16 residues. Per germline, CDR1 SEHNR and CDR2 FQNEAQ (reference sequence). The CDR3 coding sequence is TGTGCCAGCTACCCCCCGGGGGGGCATACATACAATGAGCAGTTCTTC. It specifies CASYPPGGHTYNEQFF.

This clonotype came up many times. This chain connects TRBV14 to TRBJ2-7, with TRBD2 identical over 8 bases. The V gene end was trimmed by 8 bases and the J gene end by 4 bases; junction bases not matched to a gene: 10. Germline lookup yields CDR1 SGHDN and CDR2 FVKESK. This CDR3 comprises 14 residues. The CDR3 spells CASANSGDTYEQYF. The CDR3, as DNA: TGTGCCAGCGCAAATAGCGGGGACACTTACGAGCAGTACTTC. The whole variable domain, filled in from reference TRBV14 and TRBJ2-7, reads EAGVTQFPSHSVIEKGQTVTLRCDPISGHDNLYWYRRVMGKEIKFLLHFVKESKQDESGMPNNRFLAERTGGTYSTLKVQPAELEDSGVYFCASANSGDTYEQYFGPGTRLTVT.

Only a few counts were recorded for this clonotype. CDR3 in amino acids: CASSFKYTDTQYF. CDR3 bases: TGTGCCAGCAGCTTCAAGTACACAGATACGCAGTATTTT. The V gene is TRBV11-1, the J gene TRBJ2-3; D call uncertain. Germline CDR1 SGHAT, CDR2 FQDESV (reference sequence). V gave up 3 bases and J gave up 2 bases, with 6 bases separating them. The CDR3 has 13 amino acids. The full variable domain, completed using reference TRBV11-1 and TRBJ2-3, is EAEVAQSPRYKITEKSQAVAFWCDPISGHATLYWYRQILGQGPELLVQFQDESVVDDSQLPKDRFSAERLKGVDSTLKIQPAELGDSAMYLCASSFKYTDTQYFGPGTRLTVL.

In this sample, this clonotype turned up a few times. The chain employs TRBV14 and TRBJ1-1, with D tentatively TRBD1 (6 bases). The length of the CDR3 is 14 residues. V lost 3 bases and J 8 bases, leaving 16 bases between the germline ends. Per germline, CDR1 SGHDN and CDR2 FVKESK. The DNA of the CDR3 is TGTGCCAGCAGCCATTTCGACAGGCGGGTCGAAGCTTTCTTT. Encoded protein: CASSHFDRRVEAFF.

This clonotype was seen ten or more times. Here the CDR3 reads CASSLTSGGAGDTQYF. CDR3 DNA: TGCGCCAGCAGCCTAACTAGCGGGGGGGCCGGAGATACGCAGTATTTT. V usage is TRBV5-1 and J usage is TRBJ2-3; 13 positions match TRBD2. Unmatched junction bases numbered 7, after V lost 4 bases and J lost 5 bases. The germline CDR1 and CDR2 sequences are SGHRS and YFSETQ. The CDR3 covers 16 residues.

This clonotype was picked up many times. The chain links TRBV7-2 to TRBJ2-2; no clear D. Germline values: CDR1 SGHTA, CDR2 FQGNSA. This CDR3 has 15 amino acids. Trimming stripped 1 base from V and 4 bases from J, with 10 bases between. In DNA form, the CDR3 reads TGTGCCAGCAGCTTAGGTTTTATAGGCACCGGGGAGCTGTTTTTT. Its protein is CASSLGFIGTGELFF.

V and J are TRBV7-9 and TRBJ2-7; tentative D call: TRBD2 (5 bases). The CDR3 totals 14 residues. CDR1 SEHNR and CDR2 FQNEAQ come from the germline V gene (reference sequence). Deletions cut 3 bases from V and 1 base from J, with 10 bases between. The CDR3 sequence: CASSFSEESYEQYF. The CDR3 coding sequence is TGTGCCAGCAGCTTCTCGGAGGAGTCCTACGAGCAGTACTTC.

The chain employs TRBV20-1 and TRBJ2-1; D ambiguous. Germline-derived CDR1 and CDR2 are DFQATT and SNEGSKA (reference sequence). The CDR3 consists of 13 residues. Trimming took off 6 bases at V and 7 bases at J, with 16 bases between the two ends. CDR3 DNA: TGCAGTGCCAGAAGAGGCGGCTTGAATGAGCAGTTCTTC. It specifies CSARRGGLNEQFF.

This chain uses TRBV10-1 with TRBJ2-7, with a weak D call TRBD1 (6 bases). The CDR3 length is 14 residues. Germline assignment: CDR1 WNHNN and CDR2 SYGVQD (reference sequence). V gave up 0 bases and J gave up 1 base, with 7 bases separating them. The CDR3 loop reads CASSESTGSYEQYF. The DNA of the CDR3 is TGCGCCAGCAGTGAGTCTACAGGGTCCTACGAGCAGTACTTC.

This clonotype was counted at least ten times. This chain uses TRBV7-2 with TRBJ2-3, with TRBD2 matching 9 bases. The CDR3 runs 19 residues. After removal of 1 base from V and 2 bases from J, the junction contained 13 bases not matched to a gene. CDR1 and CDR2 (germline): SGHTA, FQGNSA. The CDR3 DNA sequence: TGTGCCAGCAGCTTAGGGCCGGCTGGAGCGGGGGGAACCACAGATACGCAGTATTTT. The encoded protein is CASSLGPAGAGGTTDTQYF. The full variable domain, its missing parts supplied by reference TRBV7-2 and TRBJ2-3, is GAGVSQSPSNKVTEKGKDVELRCDPISGHTALYWYRQSLGQGLEFLIYFQGNSAPDKSGLPSDRFSAERTGGSVSTLTIQRTQQEDSAVYLCASSLGPAGAGGTTDTQYFGPGTRLTVL.

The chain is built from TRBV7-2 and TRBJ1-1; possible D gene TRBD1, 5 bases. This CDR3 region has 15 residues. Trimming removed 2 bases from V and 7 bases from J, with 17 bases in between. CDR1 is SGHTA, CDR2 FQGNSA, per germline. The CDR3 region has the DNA TGTGCCAGCAGCTTACTCTTCGGGGGTTTGGGTGAAGCTTTCTTT. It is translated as CASSLLFGGLGEAFF.

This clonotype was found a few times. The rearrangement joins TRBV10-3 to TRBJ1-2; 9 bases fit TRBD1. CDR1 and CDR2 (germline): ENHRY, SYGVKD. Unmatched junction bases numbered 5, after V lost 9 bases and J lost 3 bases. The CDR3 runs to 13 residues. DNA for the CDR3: TGTGCCATAAGGACAGGGGAGGACTATGGCTACACCTTC. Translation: CAIRTGEDYGYTF.

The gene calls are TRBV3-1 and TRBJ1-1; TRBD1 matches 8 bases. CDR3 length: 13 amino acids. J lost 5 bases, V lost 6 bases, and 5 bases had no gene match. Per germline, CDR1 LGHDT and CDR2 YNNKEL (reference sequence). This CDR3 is CASSPGGKTEAFF. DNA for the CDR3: TGTGCCAGCAGTCCAGGGGGCAAGACTGAAGCTTTCTTT.

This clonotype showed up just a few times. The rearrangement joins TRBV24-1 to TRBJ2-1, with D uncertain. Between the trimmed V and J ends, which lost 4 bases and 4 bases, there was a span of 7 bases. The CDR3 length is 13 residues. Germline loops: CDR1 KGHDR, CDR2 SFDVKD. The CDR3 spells CATSEAVYNEQFF. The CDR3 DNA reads TGTGCCACCAGTGAGGCCGTTTACAATGAGCAGTTCTTC.

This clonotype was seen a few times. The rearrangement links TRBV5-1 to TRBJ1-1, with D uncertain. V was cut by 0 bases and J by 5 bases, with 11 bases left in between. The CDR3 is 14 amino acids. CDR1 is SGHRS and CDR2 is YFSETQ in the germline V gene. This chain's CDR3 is CASSLAGRQTEAFF. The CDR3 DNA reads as TGCGCCAGCAGCTTGGCAGGTCGGCAGACTGAAGCTTTCTTT. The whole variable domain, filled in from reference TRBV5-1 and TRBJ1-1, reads KAGVTQTPRYLIKTRGQQVTLSCSPISGHRSVSWYQQTPGQGLQFLFEYFSETQRNKGNFPGRFSGRQFSNSRSEMNVSTLELGDSALYLCASSLAGRQTEAFFGQGTRLTVV.

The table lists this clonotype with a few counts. CDR3 sequence (DNA): TGTGCCAGCAGGTTGGGAAGCGGCAATCAGCCCCAGCATTTT. This codes for CASRLGSGNQPQHF. The chain is built from TRBV12-3 or TRBV12-4 and TRBJ1-5, with D unclear. This CDR3 region has 14 residues. Between the trimmed V and J ends, which lost 6 bases and 2 bases, there was a span of 11 bases.

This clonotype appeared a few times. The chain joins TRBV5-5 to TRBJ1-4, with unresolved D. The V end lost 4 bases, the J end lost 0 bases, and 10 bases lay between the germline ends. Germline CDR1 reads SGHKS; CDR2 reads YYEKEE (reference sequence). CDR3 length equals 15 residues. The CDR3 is CASSPAWATNEKLFF. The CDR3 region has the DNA TGTGCCAGCAGCCCCGCATGGGCAACTAATGAAAAACTGTTTTTT.